The subject of this entry is one T cell receptor beta chain. The junction departs from germline at one end; a sequencing error may be responsible. This sample stems from a study of blood T cell repertoires in COVID-19. Profiling relied on immunoSEQ multiplex PCR, and the TCRdb table lists in-frame clones only, not all of them. The data contain some 200,000 clones, 80% to 90% of them seen just once; the ten biggest clones take up roughly 3.4%. Looked up from germline, CDR1 is MNHEY and CDR2 is SMNVEV (reference sequence). This CDR3 comprises 11 residues. This sequence joins TRBV27 and TRBJ1-2; D not certain. This receptor was identified in a woman between 40 and 50 years old with acute COVID-19. Sequenced input: PBMCs or T cells enriched from blood (not recorded which). CDR3: CASSSNAGYVF. Written as DNA, the CDR3 is TGTGCCAGCAGTTCTAACGCGGGGTATGTTTTC.